This passage covers 30 T cell receptor beta chains from one sample sequenced in a study of blood T cell repertoires in COVID-19. Data came from immunoSEQ multiplex PCR; TCRdb stores just in-frame clones and leaves some out. The repertoire holds a few hundred thousand clones, with 75% to 90% as singletons. Sequencing was carried out using peripheral blood. The receptors originated from a man aged 50-60 years with acute or convalescent COVID-19.

The V call is TRBV18, the J call TRBJ2-2; 7 bases agree with TRBD1. The CDR3 is 15 amino acids. Trimming removed 3 bases from V and 3 bases from J; junction bases left unmatched: 4. Per the germline V gene, CDR1 is KGHSH and CDR2 is LQKENI. CDR3 DNA: TGTGCCAGCTCACCCAGGGACAGTTACACCGGGGAGCTGTTTTTT. Residues: CASSPRDSYTGELFF.

This chain links TRBV9 with TRBJ2-1, with TRBD2 identical over 15 bases. CDR1 and CDR2 from the germline V gene are SGDLS and YYNGEE. With 2 bases clipped from V and 2 bases from J, the junction kept 5 bases outside the gene matches. The CDR3 is made up of 18 amino acids. CDR3 residues: CASSVGLAGGTTYNEQFF. The CDR3 nucleotides are TGTGCCAGCAGCGTCGGACTAGCGGGGGGGACAACCTACAATGAGCAGTTCTTC. The full variable domain, completed using reference TRBV9 and TRBJ2-1, is DSGVTQTPKHLITATGQRVTLRCSPRSGDLSVYWYQQSLDQGLQFLIQYYNGEERAKGNILERFSAQQFPDLHSELNLSSLELGDSALYFCASSVGLAGGTTYNEQFFGPGTRLTVL.

The J gene is TRBJ1-1, the V gene TRBV12-3 or TRBV12-4, with D maybe TRBD1 (5 bases). The germline V and J ends were trimmed by 7 bases and 7 bases, with 16 bases remaining between them. The CDR3 is 13 amino acids. The DNA for the CDR3 is TGTGCCAGCATCCGGGGAGGGGAGGTTGAAGCTTTCTTT. It encodes CASIRGGEVEAFF.

The chain links TRBV7-9 to TRBJ1-5; D is perhaps TRBD1 (5 bases). The CDR3 contains 15 residues. Trimming left V 3 bases short and J 2 bases short, with 11 bases between. Germline values: CDR1 SEHNR, CDR2 FQNEAQ (reference sequence). CDR3 residues: CASSFGGAGNQPQHF. The DNA for the CDR3 is TGTGCCAGCAGCTTCGGCGGGGCCGGCAATCAGCCCCAGCATTTT.

The chain employs TRBV6-5 and TRBJ1-2; D is perhaps TRBD1 (6 bases). This CDR3 region has 13 residues. Germline CDR1 is MNHEY and CDR2 is SVGAGI. V was shortened by 4 bases and J by 8 bases, with 14 bases between the two germline ends. DNA of the CDR3: TGTGCCAGCAGTTCGTCACAGGGTGGAGGCTACACCTTC. It translates to CASSSSQGGGYTF.

The rearrangement links TRBV29-1 to TRBJ1-3; D is undetermined. Germline CDR1 reads SQVTM; CDR2 reads ANQGSEA. The CDR3 runs to 13 residues. Deletions cut 6 bases from V and 3 bases from J, with 12 bases between. The CDR3 DNA reads TGCAGCGTCCACACAAAGTATGGAAACACCATATATTTT. Protein: CSVHTKYGNTIYF.

The rearrangement uses TRBV5-1 and TRBJ2-1; TRBD2 aligns across 8 bases. CDR3 length equals 15 residues. CDR1 SGHRS and CDR2 YFSETQ come from the germline V gene. J gave up 7 bases and V 4 bases, and 10 bases lay outside the gene matches. The CDR3 is CASSLSGGGNNEQFF. The CDR3 DNA reads as TGCGCCAGCAGCCTTTCGGGCGGGGGGAATAATGAGCAGTTCTTC. The complete variable domain, with remaining parts taken from reference TRBV5-1 and TRBJ2-1, reads KAGVTQTPRYLIKTRGQQVTLSCSPISGHRSVSWYQQTPGQGLQFLFEYFSETQRNKGNFPGRFSGRQFSNSRSEMNVSTLELGDSALYLCASSLSGGGNNEQFFGPGTRLTVL.

The V gene is TRBV5-4, the J gene TRBJ2-5; a weak D match, TRBD1 (5 bases). The germline V gene encodes CDR1 SGHNT and CDR2 YYREEE (reference sequence). The CDR3 is 15 residues long. Trimming shortened V by 2 bases and J by 6 bases, and 17 bases separated the two germline ends. The DNA for the CDR3 is TGTGCCAGCAGCTTTACGGCAGGGCGAAGCCAGACCCAGTACTTC. Residues: CASSFTAGRSQTQYF.

The chain links TRBV11-2 to TRBJ2-5, with D tentatively TRBD2 (5 bases). Germline loops: CDR1 SGHAT, CDR2 FQNNGV. The CDR3 is 13 residues long. Deletions cut 1 base from V and 5 bases from J, with 8 bases between. This chain's CDR3 is CASSLGRGETQYF. In DNA form, the CDR3 reads TGTGCCAGCAGCTTAGGCAGAGGGGAGACCCAGTACTTC.

The rearrangement links TRBV5-1 to TRBJ2-7; 12 nucleotides match TRBD1. This CDR3 has 16 amino acids. Unmatched junction bases numbered 12, after V lost 3 bases and J lost 8 bases. Per germline, CDR1 SGHRS and CDR2 YFSETQ. CDR3 residues: CASSSSGWDRGHKQYF. The DNA of the CDR3 is TGCGCCAGCAGCTCCAGCGGCTGGGACAGGGGGCACAAGCAGTACTTC.

This chain joins TRBV4-2 and TRBJ2-3; D not certain. V shed 1 base and J shed 0 bases, with 8 bases lying between them. The germline CDR1 and CDR2 sequences are LGHNA and YNFKEQ. The CDR3 totals 15 residues. This CDR3 reads CASSQARQSTDTQYF. CDR3 nucleotides: TGTGCCAGCAGCCAAGCGAGGCAGAGCACAGATACGCAGTATTTT.

This sequence joins TRBV2 and TRBJ2-5; 7 positions agree with TRBD1. V lost 3 bases and J lost 5; bases outside the gene matches: 6. The CDR3 runs 14 residues. Germline V gives CDR1 SNHLY, CDR2 FYNNEI. The CDR3 loop reads CASSEQGEGETQYF. CDR3 coding DNA: TGTGCCAGCAGTGAGCAGGGGGAAGGGGAGACCCAGTACTTC.

This clone was counted once. The DNA for the CDR3 is TGCGCCAGCAGCCAAGACACCCCTAGGGGTACGGGCTACACCTTC. Its translation is CASSQDTPRGTGYTF. V and J are TRBV4-1 and TRBJ1-2, with a weak D call TRBD1 (5 bases). With 0 bases removed from V and 8 bases from J, the gap between germline ends came to 16 bases. CDR1 MGHRA and CDR2 YSYEKL come from the germline V gene. The CDR3 extends over 15 amino acids.

J is TRBJ1-3 and V is TRBV7-9; TRBD1 matches 10 bases. This CDR3 contains 19 residues. The germline V gene has CDR1 SEHNR and CDR2 FQNEAQ (reference sequence). The ends lost 5 bases at V and 1 base at J; junction bases unmatched: 14. CDR3 nucleotides: TGTGCCAGCAGCCCACAATTTCAGAGACAGGGGGCATCTGGAAACACCATATATTTT. Amino acids: CASSPQFQRQGASGNTIYF. The variable domain in full, completed from reference TRBV7-9 and TRBJ1-3, reads DTGVSQNPRHKITKRGQNVTFRCDPISEHNRLYWYRQTLGQGPEFLTYFQNEAQLEKSRLLSDRFSAERPKGSFSTLEIQRTEQGDSAMYLCASSPQFQRQGASGNTIYFGEGSWLTVV.

The J gene is TRBJ1-5, the V gene TRBV23-1; 8 positions agree with TRBD1. TRBV23-1 is recorded as an ORF, its role being uncertain. V dropped 1 base and J dropped 0; count of bases not matched to a gene: 8. The CDR3 runs 18 residues. The CDR3 DNA sequence: TGCGCCAGCAGTCAATGCCTGGGACAGGTGATTAGCAATCAGCCCCAGCATTTT. Protein product: CASSQCLGQVISNQPQHF.

The chain carries TRBV5-1 and TRBJ2-7, with TRBD1 matching over 9 bases. V trimming: 2 bases; J trimming: 6 bases; junction bases outside the gene matches: 15. The CDR3 consists of 17 residues. Germline V gene data show CDR1 as SGHRS and CDR2 as YFSETQ. CDR3 protein: CASSFIPPGTGNGEQYF. The DNA of the CDR3 is TGCGCCAGCAGCTTTATACCGCCCGGGACAGGGAATGGCGAGCAGTACTTC.

CDR3 DNA: TGTGCCAGCAGCCCAGACTTCGGTACAGATACGCAGTATTTT. Its translation: CASSPDFGTDTQYF. The chain uses TRBV6-5 and TRBJ2-3; D is undetermined. Germline values: CDR1 MNHEY, CDR2 SVGAGI. This CDR3 has 14 residues. V lost 6 bases and J 3 bases, leaving 13 bases between the germline ends.

This clone was recorded once. The chain carries TRBV7-3 and TRBJ1-1, with TRBD1 identical over 11 bases. Germline V gene lookup returns CDR1 SGHTA and CDR2 FQGTGA. The CDR3 runs 13 residues. Trimming at V came to 5 bases and at J to 11 bases, leaving 7 bases not matched to a gene. CDR3 DNA sequence: TGTGCCAGCAGCCCCCGGGACAGGGGGAAGGCTTTCTTT. The encoded protein is CASSPRDRGKAFF.

V gene TRBV3-1 (or the pseudogene TRBV3-2) combines with J gene TRBJ1-5; no firm D call. Germline CDR1 and CDR2: LGHDT and YNNKEL (reference sequence). V lost 4 bases and J lost 5, with 12 bases in between. This CDR3 comprises 14 residues. CDR3 residues: CASSRFGSDQPQHF. The CDR3 DNA reads TGTGCCAGCAGCCGTTTTGGCAGTGATCAGCCCCAGCATTTT.

The V call is TRBV30, the J call TRBJ1-4, with 10 bases aligning to TRBD1. The trim removed 1 base at V and 11 bases at J, leaving 7 bases unmatched. Germline V lookup: CDR1 GTSNPN, CDR2 SVGIG (reference sequence). The CDR3 covers 14 residues. The CDR3 sequence is CAWSGQGAFGKLFF. DNA of the CDR3: TGTGCCTGGAGTGGACAGGGGGCATTTGGGAAACTGTTTTTT.

This clone was counted a single time. The chain combines TRBV7-2 with TRBJ1-1, with D unclear. This CDR3 contains 15 residues. Per the germline V gene, CDR1 is SGHTA and CDR2 is FQGNSA. V was clipped by 2 bases and J by 0 bases, with 10 bases between them. CDR3 nucleotides: TGTGCCAGCAGCTTAATGAACAGCATGAACACTGAAGCTTTCTTT. Translating it yields CASSLMNSMNTEAFF.

The rearrangement joins TRBV4-1 to TRBJ1-2; the D gene is possibly TRBD1 (6 bases). CDR1 is MGHRA, CDR2 YSYEKL, per germline. Deletions cut 3 bases from V and 2 bases from J, with 10 bases between. The CDR3 covers 14 residues. The CDR3 region is CASSQAGENYGYTF. DNA of the CDR3: TGCGCCAGCAGCCAGGCAGGGGAGAACTATGGCTACACCTTC.

This rearrangement joins TRBV5-1 to TRBJ1-1, with D possibly matching TRBD1 (5 bases). V was cut by 7 bases and J by 4 bases, with 20 bases left in between. This CDR3 has 15 residues. Germline V gene sequence: CDR1 SGHRS, CDR2 YFSETQ. The CDR3: CASQISGLERTEAFF. CDR3 DNA sequence: TGCGCCAGCCAAATCTCAGGGTTGGAACGCACTGAAGCTTTCTTT.

A word on this clone: Other DNA sequences in the sample encode the same CDR3. CDR3 in DNA: TGCAGTGCTAGGGACAGGGAGACCCAGTACTTC. This translates into CSARDRETQYF. This chain links TRBV20-1 with TRBJ2-5; 7 bases are shared with TRBD1. J was trimmed by 5 bases and V by 3 bases; bases with no gene match: 0. The germline V gene has CDR1 DFQATT and CDR2 SNEGSKA (reference sequence). This CDR3 has 11 residues.

This clone was seen more than once but under ten times. The genes are TRBV7-6 and TRBJ2-5; perhaps TRBD2 as D (5 bases). V was pared by 5 bases and J by 5 bases, with 12 bases between. This CDR3 comprises 13 residues. Germline-derived CDR1 and CDR2 are SGHVS and FNYEAQ. The CDR3 nucleotides read TGTGCCAGCAGCCTCTCGAGGGCCGAGACCCAGTACTTC. Translation gives CASSLSRAETQYF.

The rearrangement joins TRBV19 to TRBJ1-5; a possible D gene is TRBD1 (5 bases). The V gene's germline CDR1 is LNHDA and CDR2 SQIVND (reference sequence). The CDR3 is 17 residues long. Trimming cost V 4 bases and J 1 base, with 17 bases left between them. The CDR3 DNA follows: TGTGCCAGTAGTACGGATCGAGACAGACAGAGCAATCAGCCCCAGCATTTT. Its translation is CASSTDRDRQSNQPQHF. Looking up the rest from reference TRBV19 and TRBJ1-5 gives the full variable domain: DGGITQSPKYLFRKEGQNVTLSCEQNLNHDAMYWYRQDPGQGLRLIYYSQIVNDFQKGDIAEGYSVSREKKESFPLTVTSAQKNPTAFYLCASSTDRDRQSNQPQHFGDGTRLSIL.

This clone was seen only once. The chain is built from TRBV6-6 and TRBJ2-2; maybe TRBD1 (5 bases). Trimming shortened V by 2 bases and J by 13 bases, and 8 bases separated the two germline ends. The CDR3 runs to 11 residues. The germline CDR1 and CDR2 sequences are MNHNY and SVGAGI (reference sequence). Here the CDR3 reads CASSYQQGLFF. The CDR3 DNA reads as TGTGCCAGCAGTTACCAGCAGGGGCTGTTTTTT.

The rearrangement joins TRBV30 to TRBJ2-3, with 9 bases fitting TRBD2. V shed 3 bases, J shed 3 bases, and the junction held 10 bases outside the gene matches. CDR1 GTSNPN and CDR2 SVGIG come from the germline V gene (reference sequence). This CDR3 is 16 amino acids long. CDR3 amino acids: CAWSSMGSGGTDTQYF. The CDR3 nucleotides read TGTGCCTGGAGCTCCATGGGCAGCGGGGGGACAGATACGCAGTATTTT.

The V and J genes are TRBV11-3 and TRBJ2-3; 8 bases map to TRBD1. V lost 1 base to trimming and J lost 1 base; unmatched junction nucleotides: 1. The CDR3 runs to 15 residues. The germline gives CDR1 SGHNT, CDR2 YENEEA. DNA of the CDR3: TGTGCCAGCAGCTTAGGCAGGGGGCGCACAGATACGCAGTATTTT. Its protein product is CASSLGRGRTDTQYF.

The chain combines TRBV11-3 with TRBJ2-1, with no clear D. Trimming removed 0 bases at V and 3 bases at J, with 3 bases between. CDR3 length: 13 amino acids. Germline V gene data show CDR1 as SGHNT and CDR2 as YENEEA. This chain's CDR3 is CASSLDSYNEQFF. The CDR3 DNA reads as TGTGCCAGCAGCTTAGACAGCTACAATGAGCAGTTCTTC.